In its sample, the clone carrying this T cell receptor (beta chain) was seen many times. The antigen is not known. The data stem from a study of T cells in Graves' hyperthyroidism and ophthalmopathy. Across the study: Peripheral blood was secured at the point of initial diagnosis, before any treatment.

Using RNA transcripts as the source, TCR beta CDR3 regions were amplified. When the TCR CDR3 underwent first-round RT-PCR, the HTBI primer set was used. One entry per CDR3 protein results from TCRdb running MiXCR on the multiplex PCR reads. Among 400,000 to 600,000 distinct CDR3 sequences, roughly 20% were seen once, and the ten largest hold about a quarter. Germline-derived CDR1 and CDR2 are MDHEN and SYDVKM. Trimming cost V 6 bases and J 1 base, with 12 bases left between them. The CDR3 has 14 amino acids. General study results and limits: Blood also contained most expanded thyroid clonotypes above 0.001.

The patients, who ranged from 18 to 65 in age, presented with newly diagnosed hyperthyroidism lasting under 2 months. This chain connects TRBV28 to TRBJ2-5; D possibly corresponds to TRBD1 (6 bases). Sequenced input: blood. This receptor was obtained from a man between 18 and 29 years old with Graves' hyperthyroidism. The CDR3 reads CASRGRGFQETQYF. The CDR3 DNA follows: TGTGCCAGCAGGGGCAGGGGATTCCAAGAGACCCAGTACTTC.